This entry lists 2 T cell receptor beta chains sequenced from one sample in a study of human T cells and chemical hapten exposure. In TCRdb, the RACE reads were re-called with MiXCR into one record per CDR3 protein. The sample has 65,000 to 85,000 distinct CDR3 sequences; about 9.4% are singletons. As for time point: patch test 1, 2 weeks after DPC sensitization. Treatment meaning: therapeutic diphenylcyclopropenone sensitization with weekly scalp DPC. This sample comprised whole blood, obtained in connection with sensitization to the hapten diphenylcyclopropenone (DPC). The origin of the receptors is a woman in her forties or fifties with alopecia areata. Some clones in this sample may be carry-over from other donors' samples.

This clonotype appeared a few times. The rearrangement links TRBV7-9 to TRBJ2-7; TRBD1 matches 9 bases. The junction had 9 bases not matched to a gene; V was cut back by 4 bases and J by 2 bases. Germline loops: CDR1 SEHNR, CDR2 FQNEAQ (reference sequence). The CDR3 loop spans 16 amino acids. CDR3 amino acids: CASSSTGTGRTYEQYF. The CDR3, as DNA: TGTGCCAGCAGCTCCACGGGGACAGGGAGAACCTACGAGCAGTACTTC.

This rearrangement joins TRBV7-6 to TRBJ2-7; unclear D gene. The CDR3 has 12 amino acids. Trimming pared 3 bases from V and 5 bases from J, leaving 8 bases between. Germline CDR1 and CDR2: SGHVS and FNYEAQ. CDR3 DNA sequence: TGTGCCAGCAGCTTTAGAGGCGACGAGCAGTACTTC. Amino acid sequence: CASSFRGDEQYF.